The clone carrying this T cell receptor beta chain was seen only a few times. The sample originates from a study of blood T cell repertoires in COVID-19. In the original workflow: Scientists estimated how many nucleated cells there were by amplifying reference gene primers. Using immunoSEQ multiplex PCR, the repertoire was profiled, and TCRdb retains in-frame clones only, with some absent. V and J calls and clone size are copied from that table; D and trimming were computed from the DNA. The sample yields about 200,000 clones, 70% to 90% seen once. This receptor was obtained from a man aged 55-75 years with active or convalescent COVID-19. Sequenced input: peripheral blood.

In nucleotides, the CDR3 is TGTGCCACCAGCAGAGGCCAGGTTAATTCACCCCTCCACTTT. This gives the protein CATSRGQVNSPLHF. The chain employs TRBV15 and TRBJ1-6; D unclear. Trimming took off 1 base at V and 6 bases at J, with 7 bases between the two ends. This CDR3 has 14 residues. From germline, CDR1 is LNHNV and CDR2 YYDKDF (reference sequence).